This T cell receptor (beta chain) was obtained from a study of spatial heterogeneity in lung cancer (dated by TCRdb to between 2018 and 2020). Regarding the study in general: More beta-chain than alpha-chain transcripts were consistently detected, likely reflecting higher beta-chain transcript abundance. In the raw uncorrected reads, each unique combination of TCR and UMI appeared more than ten times on average. TCR alpha and beta repertoires were quantitatively compared across multiple tumor regions, matched nontumor lung and blood in non-small cell lung cancer. Nonsynonymous mutation counts, determined by whole-exome sequencing of tumor tissue, were related to TCR repertoire features. At surgery, both alpha and beta chains were TCR-sequenced in more than 200 tumor regions, approximately 64 matched nontumor lung samples and a few dozen PBMC samples.

This clonotype came up many times. Its recognized antigen is unknown. One base away there is no much larger clone; base qualities are not given. In the paper's terms, the time point label means: sample taken at primary tumor resection. TCR sequencing used whole RNA extracted from tumor and nontumor lung tissue, or from cryopreserved PBMC samples, without cell sorting. The donors were some 70 patients from the lung TRACERx cohort who had early-stage, untreated non-small cell lung cancer. Only patients for whom sufficient RNA was available from at least two tumor regions were selected for TCR sequencing. The investigation overall reported the following: Additional single-cell paired TCR alpha and beta sequencing was considered necessary to confirm, at a functional level, the hypothesis that regional TCRs recognize regional mutations. Ubiquitous expanded tumor TCRs were found in blood more often at tumor resection than at routine follow-up.

The germline V gene encodes CDR1 MNHEY and CDR2 SVGAGI. Trimming takes 0 bases from V and 2 bases from J, and the germline ends sit 8 bases apart. The CDR3 starts with the cysteine, ends with the phenylalanine, and has 16 residues. Solely the CDR3 DNA is kept, with 48 bases framed from the first base. The method was 5' RACE. The run used a NextSeq 500. To allow correction of PCR and sequencing errors, the TCR library protocol tagged every TCR cDNA molecule with a unique molecular identifier. The paper's processing steps were these. Decombinator tools were used for TCR identification, UMI-based error correction and CDR3 extraction. TCRs above a frequency of 2 per 1,000, corresponding to the top 1% of the tumor frequency distribution, were defined as expanded. Renyi diversity was computed with the R vegan package after each repertoire had been subsampled 100 times to 5,000 TCRs. CDR3 similarity networks were built from amino acid triplet string-kernel similarity, connecting CDR3s with pairwise similarity above 0.82. TCRdb redid the processing of the public reads, applying fastp at Q25 and MiXCR, and retained in-frame beta chains. Under each unique CDR3 protein, matching rows form one entry showing the most common genes and DNA. The V and J calls shown here were made by TCRdb, not taken from the authors' results. The table for this sample lists about 14,000 distinct CDR3 sequences; 10% to 12% of them were counted only once. The top ten constitute about 35% of the sample.

This specimen consisted of PBMCs, obtained at surgery. The chain is assembled from TRBV6-5 and TRBJ1-6; TRBD1 could be the D gene, as 5 bases match. The sequence was collected from a female donor with early-stage non-small cell lung cancer. CDR3 loop: CASSYSAGPYNSPLHF. The bases are TGTGCCAGCAGTTACTCGGCGGGGCCCTATAATTCACCCCTCCACTTT.